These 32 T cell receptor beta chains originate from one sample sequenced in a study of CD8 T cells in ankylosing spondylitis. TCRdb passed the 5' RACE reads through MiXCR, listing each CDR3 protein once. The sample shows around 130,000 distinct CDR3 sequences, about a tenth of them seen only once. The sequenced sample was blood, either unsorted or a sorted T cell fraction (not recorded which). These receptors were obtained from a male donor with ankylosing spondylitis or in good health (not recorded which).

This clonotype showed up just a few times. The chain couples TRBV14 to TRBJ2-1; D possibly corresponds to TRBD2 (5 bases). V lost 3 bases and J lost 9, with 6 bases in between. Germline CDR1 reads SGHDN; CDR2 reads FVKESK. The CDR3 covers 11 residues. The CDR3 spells CASSHAGEQFF. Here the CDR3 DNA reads TGTGCCAGCAGCCATGCGGGTGAGCAGTTCTTC. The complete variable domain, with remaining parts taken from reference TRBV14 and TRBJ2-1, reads EAGVTQFPSHSVIEKGQTVTLRCDPISGHDNLYWYRRVMGKEIKFLLHFVKESKQDESGMPNNRFLAERTGGTYSTLKVQPAELEDSGVYFCASSHAGEQFFGPGTRLTVL.

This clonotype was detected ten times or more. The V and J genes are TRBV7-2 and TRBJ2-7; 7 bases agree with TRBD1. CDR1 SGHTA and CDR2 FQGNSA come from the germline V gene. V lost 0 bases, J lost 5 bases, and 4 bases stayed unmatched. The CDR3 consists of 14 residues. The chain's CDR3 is CASSLALRGHEQYF. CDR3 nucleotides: TGTGCCAGCAGCTTAGCGCTAAGGGGGCACGAGCAGTACTTC.

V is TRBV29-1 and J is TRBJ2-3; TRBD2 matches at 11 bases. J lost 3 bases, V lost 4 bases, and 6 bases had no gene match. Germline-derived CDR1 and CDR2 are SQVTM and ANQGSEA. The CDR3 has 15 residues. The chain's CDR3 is CSVALAGGPTDTQYF. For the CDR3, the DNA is TGCAGCGTTGCCTTAGCGGGAGGGCCGACAGATACGCAGTATTTT.

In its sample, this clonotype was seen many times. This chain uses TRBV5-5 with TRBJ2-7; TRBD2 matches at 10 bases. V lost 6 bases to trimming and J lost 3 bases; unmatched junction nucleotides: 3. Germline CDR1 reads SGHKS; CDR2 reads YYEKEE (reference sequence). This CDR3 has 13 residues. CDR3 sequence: CASTGTSDYEQYF. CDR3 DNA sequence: TGTGCCAGCACCGGGACTAGCGACTACGAGCAGTACTTC.

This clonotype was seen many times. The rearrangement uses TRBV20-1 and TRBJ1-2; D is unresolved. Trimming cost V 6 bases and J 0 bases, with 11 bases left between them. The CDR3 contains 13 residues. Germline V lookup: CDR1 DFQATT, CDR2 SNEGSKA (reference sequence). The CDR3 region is CSAGRTSNYGYTF. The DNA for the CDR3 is TGCAGTGCCGGACGGACCTCTAACTATGGCTACACCTTC.

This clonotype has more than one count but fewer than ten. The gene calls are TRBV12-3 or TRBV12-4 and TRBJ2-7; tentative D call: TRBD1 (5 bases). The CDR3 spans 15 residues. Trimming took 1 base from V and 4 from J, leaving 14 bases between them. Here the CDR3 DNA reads TGTGCCAGCAGTTTAGTCCCCTCGAAGGGGTACGAGCAGTACTTC. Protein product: CASSLVPSKGYEQYF.

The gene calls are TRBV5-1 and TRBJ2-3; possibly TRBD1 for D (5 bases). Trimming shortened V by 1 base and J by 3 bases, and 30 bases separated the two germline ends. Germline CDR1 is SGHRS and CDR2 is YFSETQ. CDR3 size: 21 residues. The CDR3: CASSLRLQETFNRPGTDTQYF. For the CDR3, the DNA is TGCGCCAGCAGCTTGCGCCTACAAGAAACCTTCAACAGGCCCGGGACAGATACGCAGTATTTT. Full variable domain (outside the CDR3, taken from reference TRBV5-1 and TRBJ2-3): KAGVTQTPRYLIKTRGQQVTLSCSPISGHRSVSWYQQTPGQGLQFLFEYFSETQRNKGNFPGRFSGRQFSNSRSEMNVSTLELGDSALYLCASSLRLQETFNRPGTDTQYFGPGTRLTVL.

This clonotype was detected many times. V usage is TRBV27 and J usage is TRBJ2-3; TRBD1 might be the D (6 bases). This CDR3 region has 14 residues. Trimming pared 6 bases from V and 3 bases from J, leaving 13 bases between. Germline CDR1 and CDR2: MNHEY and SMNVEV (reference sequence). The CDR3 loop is CASSTRQGTDTQYF. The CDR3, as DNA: TGTGCCAGCAGCACGAGGCAGGGGACAGATACGCAGTATTTT.

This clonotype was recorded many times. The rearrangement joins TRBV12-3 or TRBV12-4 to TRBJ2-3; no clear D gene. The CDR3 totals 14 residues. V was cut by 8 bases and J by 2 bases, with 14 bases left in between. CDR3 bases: TGTGCCAGCCGACTTACGCAGGCCACAGATACGCAGTATTTT. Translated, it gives CASRLTQATDTQYF.

The CDR3 sequence: CSASEASTDTQYF. The DNA for the CDR3 is TGCAGTGCTAGTGAGGCTAGCACAGATACGCAGTATTTT. The chain combines TRBV20-1 with TRBJ2-3; D call uncertain. The germline CDR1 and CDR2 sequences are DFQATT and SNEGSKA (reference sequence). The V end lost 3 bases, the J end lost 0 bases, and 7 bases lay between the germline ends. The CDR3 has 13 amino acids.

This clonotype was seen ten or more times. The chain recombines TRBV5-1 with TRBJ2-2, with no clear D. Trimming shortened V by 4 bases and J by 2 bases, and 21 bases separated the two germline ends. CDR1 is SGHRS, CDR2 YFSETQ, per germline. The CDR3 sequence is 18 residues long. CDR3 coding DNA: TGCGCCAGCAGCGTGGAACGGTTGGGGTCCGGAAACACCGGGGAGCTGTTTTTT. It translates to CASSVERLGSGNTGELFF.

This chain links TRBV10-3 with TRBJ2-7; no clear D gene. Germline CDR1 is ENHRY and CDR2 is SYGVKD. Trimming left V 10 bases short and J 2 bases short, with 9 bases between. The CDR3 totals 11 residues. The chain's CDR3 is CATTGTYEQYF. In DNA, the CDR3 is TGTGCCACAACGGGTACCTACGAGCAGTACTTC.

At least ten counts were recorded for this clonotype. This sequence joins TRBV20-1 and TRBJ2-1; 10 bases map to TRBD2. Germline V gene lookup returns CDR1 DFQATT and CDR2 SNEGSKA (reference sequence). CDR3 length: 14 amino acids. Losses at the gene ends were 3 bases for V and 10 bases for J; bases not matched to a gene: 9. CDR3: CSASLAGVEWEQFF. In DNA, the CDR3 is TGCAGTGCTAGTCTAGCGGGAGTTGAATGGGAGCAGTTCTTC.

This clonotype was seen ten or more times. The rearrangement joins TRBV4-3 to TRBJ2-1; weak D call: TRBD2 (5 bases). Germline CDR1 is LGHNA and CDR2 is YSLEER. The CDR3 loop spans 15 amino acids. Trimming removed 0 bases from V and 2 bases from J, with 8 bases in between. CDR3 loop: CASSQEGGPYNEQFF. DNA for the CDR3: TGCGCCAGCAGCCAAGAAGGCGGGCCCTACAATGAGCAGTTCTTC.

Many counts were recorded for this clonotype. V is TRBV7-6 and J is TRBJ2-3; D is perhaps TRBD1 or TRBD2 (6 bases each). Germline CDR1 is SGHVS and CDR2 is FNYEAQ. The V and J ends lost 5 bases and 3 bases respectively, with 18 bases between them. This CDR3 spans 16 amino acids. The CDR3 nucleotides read TGTGCCAGCAGCCCCCGGGGGCCTGGGGGTACAGATACGCAGTATTTT. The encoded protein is CASSPRGPGGTDTQYF. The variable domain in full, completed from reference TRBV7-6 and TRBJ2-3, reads GAGVSQSPRYKVTKRGQDVALRCDPISGHVSLYWYRQALGQGPEFLTYFNYEAQQDKSGLPNDRFSAERPEGSISTLTIQRTEQRDSAMYRCASSPRGPGGTDTQYFGPGTRLTVL.

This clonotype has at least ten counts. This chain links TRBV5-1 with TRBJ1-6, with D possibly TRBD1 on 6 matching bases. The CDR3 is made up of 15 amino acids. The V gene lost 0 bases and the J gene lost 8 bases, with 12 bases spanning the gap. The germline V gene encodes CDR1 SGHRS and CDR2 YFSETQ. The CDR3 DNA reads TGCGCCAGCAGCTTGGAAGGGGGAAGGGATTCACCCCTCCACTTT. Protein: CASSLEGGRDSPLHF.

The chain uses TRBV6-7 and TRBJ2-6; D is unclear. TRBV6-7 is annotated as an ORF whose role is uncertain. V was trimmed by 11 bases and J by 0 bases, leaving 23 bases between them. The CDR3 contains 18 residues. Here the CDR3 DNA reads TGTGCCCTCAGTTTAAGGTCTACGTTAAGCTCTGGGGCCAACGTCCTGACTTTC. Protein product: CALSLRSTLSSGANVLTF.

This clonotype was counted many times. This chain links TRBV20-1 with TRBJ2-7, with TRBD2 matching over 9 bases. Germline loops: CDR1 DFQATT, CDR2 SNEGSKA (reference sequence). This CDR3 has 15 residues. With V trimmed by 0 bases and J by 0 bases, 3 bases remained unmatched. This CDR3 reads CSARDAGGDSYEQYF. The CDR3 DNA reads TGCAGTGCTAGAGATGCGGGAGGGGACTCCTACGAGCAGTACTTC.

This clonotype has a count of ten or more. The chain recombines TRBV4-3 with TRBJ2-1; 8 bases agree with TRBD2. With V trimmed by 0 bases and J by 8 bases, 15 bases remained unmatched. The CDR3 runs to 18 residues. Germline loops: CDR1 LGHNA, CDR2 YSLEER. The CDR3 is CASSQEGGLSGRFDEQFF. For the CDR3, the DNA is TGCGCCAGCAGCCAAGAGGGGGGGTTAAGCGGGAGATTCGATGAGCAGTTCTTC.

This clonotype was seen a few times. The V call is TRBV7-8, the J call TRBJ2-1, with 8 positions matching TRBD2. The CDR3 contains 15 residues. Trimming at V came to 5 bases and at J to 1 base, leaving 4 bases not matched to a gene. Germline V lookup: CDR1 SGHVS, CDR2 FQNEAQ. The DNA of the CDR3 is TGTGCCAGCAGCCTGATAGCGGGATCCTACAATGAGCAGTTCTTC. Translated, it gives CASSLIAGSYNEQFF.

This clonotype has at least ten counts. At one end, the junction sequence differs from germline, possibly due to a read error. The CDR3 coding sequence is TGTGCCAGCAGTCAATCGGAAACTTACTCCTACGAGCATTACTTC. Its translation is CASSQSETYSYEHYF. This sequence joins TRBV6-5 and TRBJ2-7, with D unresolved. Germline V CDR1 and CDR2: MNHEY, SVGAGI. This CDR3 contains 15 residues.

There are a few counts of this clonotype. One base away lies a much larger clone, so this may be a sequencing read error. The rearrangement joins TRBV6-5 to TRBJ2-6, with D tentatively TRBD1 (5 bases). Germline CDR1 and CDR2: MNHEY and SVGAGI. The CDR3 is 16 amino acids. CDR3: CASSPLSDSGANGLTF. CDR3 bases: TGTGCCAGCAGTCCCCTCAGTGACTCTGGGGCCAACGGCCTGACTTTC.

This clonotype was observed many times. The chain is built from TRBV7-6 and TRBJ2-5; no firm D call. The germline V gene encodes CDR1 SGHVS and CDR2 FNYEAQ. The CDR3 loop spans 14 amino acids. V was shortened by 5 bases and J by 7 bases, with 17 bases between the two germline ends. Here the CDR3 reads CASSDSDYWVTQYF. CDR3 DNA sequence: TGTGCCAGCAGCGACTCCGATTATTGGGTGACCCAGTACTTC.

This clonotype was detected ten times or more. The CDR3 loop is CSAREEWSSYEQYF. The CDR3 coding sequence is TGCAGTGCTAGAGAGGAGTGGAGCTCCTACGAGCAGTACTTC. The chain has TRBV20-1 and TRBJ2-7; D is unclear. V lost 0 bases, J lost 0 bases, and 9 bases lay in between. The CDR3 covers 14 residues. The germline V gene encodes CDR1 DFQATT and CDR2 SNEGSKA (reference sequence).

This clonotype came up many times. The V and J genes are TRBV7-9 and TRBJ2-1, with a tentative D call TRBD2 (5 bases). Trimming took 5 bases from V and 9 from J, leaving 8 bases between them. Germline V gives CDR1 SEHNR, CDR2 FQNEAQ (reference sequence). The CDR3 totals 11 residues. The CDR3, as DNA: TGTGCCAGCAGCAACGAGGGTGAGCAGTTCTTC. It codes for CASSNEGEQFF. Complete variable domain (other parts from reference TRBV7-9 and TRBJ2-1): DTGVSQNPRHKITKRGQNVTFRCDPISEHNRLYWYRQTLGQGPEFLTYFQNEAQLEKSRLLSDRFSAERPKGSFSTLEIQRTEQGDSAMYLCASSNEGEQFFGPGTRLTVL.

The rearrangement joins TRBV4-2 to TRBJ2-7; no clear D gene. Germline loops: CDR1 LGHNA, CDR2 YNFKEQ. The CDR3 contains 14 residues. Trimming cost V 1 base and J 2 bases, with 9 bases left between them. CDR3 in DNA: TGTGCCAGCAGCCAAGTTGGATTTGCCTACGAGCAGTACTTC. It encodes CASSQVGFAYEQYF.

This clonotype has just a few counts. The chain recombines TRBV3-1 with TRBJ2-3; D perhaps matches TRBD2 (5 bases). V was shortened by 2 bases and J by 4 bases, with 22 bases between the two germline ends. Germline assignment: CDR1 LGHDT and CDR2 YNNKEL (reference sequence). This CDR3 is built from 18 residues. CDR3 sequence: CASSQSTSRARQADTQYF. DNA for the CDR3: TGTGCCAGCAGCCAATCAACTAGTCGGGCCCGGCAGGCAGATACGCAGTATTTT.

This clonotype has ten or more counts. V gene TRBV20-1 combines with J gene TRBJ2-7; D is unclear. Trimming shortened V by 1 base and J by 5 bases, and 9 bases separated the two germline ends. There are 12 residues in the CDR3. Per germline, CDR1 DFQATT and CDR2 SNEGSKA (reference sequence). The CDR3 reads CSARVLADEQYF. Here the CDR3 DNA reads TGCAGTGCTAGAGTTCTGGCGGACGAGCAGTACTTC.

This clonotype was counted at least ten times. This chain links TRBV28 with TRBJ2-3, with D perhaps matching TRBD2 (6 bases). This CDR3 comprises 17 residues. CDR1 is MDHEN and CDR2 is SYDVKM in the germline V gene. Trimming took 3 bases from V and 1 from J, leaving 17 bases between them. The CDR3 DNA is TGTGCCAGCAGTTTTAACCCCCTGGGGGGTCGCACAGATACGCAGTATTTT. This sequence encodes CASSFNPLGGRTDTQYF.

The CDR3 loop is CASRAQDRGRGNTEAFF. The CDR3, as DNA: TGTGCCAGCAGAGCGCAGGACAGGGGGCGCGGGAACACTGAAGCTTTCTTT. V is TRBV12-3 or TRBV12-4 and J is TRBJ1-1; TRBD1 aligns across 11 bases. The V segment lost 6 bases and the J segment 1 base; nucleotides outside the gene matches: 10. This CDR3 has 17 amino acids.

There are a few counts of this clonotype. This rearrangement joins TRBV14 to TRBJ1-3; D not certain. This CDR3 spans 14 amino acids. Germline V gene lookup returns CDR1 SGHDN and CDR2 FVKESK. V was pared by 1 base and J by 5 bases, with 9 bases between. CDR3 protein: CASSQVGRRNTIYF. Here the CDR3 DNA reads TGTGCCAGCAGCCAAGTGGGAAGACGAAACACCATATATTTT. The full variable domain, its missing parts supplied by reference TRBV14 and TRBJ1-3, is EAGVTQFPSHSVIEKGQTVTLRCDPISGHDNLYWYRRVMGKEIKFLLHFVKESKQDESGMPNNRFLAERTGGTYSTLKVQPAELEDSGVYFCASSQVGRRNTIYFGEGSWLTVV.

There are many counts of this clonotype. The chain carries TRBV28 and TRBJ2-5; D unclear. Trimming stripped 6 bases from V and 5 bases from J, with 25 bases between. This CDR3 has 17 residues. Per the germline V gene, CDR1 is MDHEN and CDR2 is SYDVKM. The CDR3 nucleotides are TGTGCCAGCAGCTTGTTTCGCGGTGGGGTGACTTCGGAGACCCAGTACTTC. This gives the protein CASSLFRGGVTSETQYF. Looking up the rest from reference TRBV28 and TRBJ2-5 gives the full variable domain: DVKVTQSSRYLVKRTGEKVFLECVQDMDHENMFWYRQDPGLGLRLIYFSYDVKMKEKGDIPEGYSVSREKKERFSLILESASTNQTSMYLCASSLFRGGVTSETQYFGPGTRLLVL.